Included here is one TCR beta chain sequence, with context. Its matching antigen is unknown. The data derive from a study of shared clonotypes between healthy human individuals. Only in-frame clones appear in the TCRdb table, and some are missing; sequencing was by immunoSEQ multiplex PCR. This sample yields approximately 1.4 million clones, of which 98% are seen a single time; roughly 0.4% belongs to the top ten. The CDR3 is made up of 13 amino acids. Per germline, CDR1 SGHRS and CDR2 YFSETQ. V dropped 5 bases and J dropped 1 base, with 9 bases sitting between them. Whole-study findings and limits: Rarefaction indicated that sorted-subset sequencing remained incomplete although depth was large.

The receptor's source is a man aged 25 to 40 in good health. The chain combines TRBV5-1 with TRBJ2-5; no clear D. The sequencing sample was made of naive CD4+ T cells sorted from blood. This sample's subset: CD45RA+ positively selected. Here the CDR3 reads CASRDRSQETQYF. In nucleotides, the CDR3 is TGCGCCAGCAGAGACCGGTCCCAAGAGACCCAGTACTTC.